Listed below are T cell receptor beta chains from one sample, sequenced in a study of blood T cell repertoires in COVID-19. TCRdb keeps only in-frame clones here, not all; method: immunoSEQ multiplex PCR. The sample has around 190,000 clones; around 80% are singletons. The sample consisted of peripheral blood. These TCRs come from a woman aged 55-75 years with COVID-19, enrolled during active disease. The CDR3 runs from the conserved cysteine through the conserved F or W. The D gene is left open where the match is weak. A row's size may be missing; if present it is once, few, many or a size class.

>NA|NA|TRBJ1-4|TRBV28
TGTGCCAGCAGACCCGCGGCTAATGAAAAACTGTTTTTT
CASRPAANEKLFF
>NA|TRBD1|TRBJ1-4|TRBV7-2
TGTGCCAGCAGCTTGGACAGGGGGGCAACTAATGAAAAACTGTTTTTT
CASSLDRGATNEKLFF
>once|NA|TRBJ1-2|TRBV19
TGTGCCAGTCCCACAGGGAATGGCTACACCTTC
CASPTGNGYTF
>NA|TRBD2|TRBJ2-1|TRBV5-1
TGCGCCAGCAGTCCCCTACTAGCGGGAGGGTCCAATGAGCAGTTCTTC
CASSPLLAGGSNEQFF
>NA|TRBD1|TRBJ2-7|TRBV11-2
TGTGCCAGCAGCATCACCGGGACAGGGTTTTTCTACGAGCAGTACTTC
CASSITGTGFFYEQYF
>NA|TRBD1|TRBJ2-5|TRBV7-9
TGTGCCAGCAGCGACAGACAGGGGCAAGAGACCCAGTACTTC
CASSDRQGQETQYF
>NA|TRBD1|TRBJ1-2|TRBV9
TGTGCCAGCAGCCCAAAGCAGGGGACAGGGGTGATCGTCACCTTC
CASSPKQGTGVIVTF
>NA|TRBD2|TRBJ2-3|TRBV11-2
TGTGCCAGCAGCTTACTAGCGGGAGGAGCTCTAACAGATACGCAGTATTTT
CASSLLAGGALTDTQYF
>few|NA|TRBJ1-2|TRBV5-5
TGTGCCAGCAGCTTGGCCACAGAAAACTATGGCTACACCTTC
CASSLATENYGYTF
>many|TRBD1|TRBJ1-2|TRBV5-4
TGTGCCAGCAGCCCCTACAGGGGCGCAGTCGATGGCTACACCTTC
CASSPYRGAVDGYTF
>NA|TRBD1|TRBJ2-2|TRBV2
TGTGCCAGCAGCAGCCGGACAGGGGTGGCCGGGGAGCTGTTTTTT
CASSSRTGVAGELFF
>NA|NA|TRBJ1-4|TRBV25-1
TGTGCCAGCAGTGCCCAGGGTGAACATGAAAAACTGTTTTTT
CASSAQGEHEKLFF
>NA|NA|TRBJ2-1|TRBV20-1
TGCAGTGCTAGAATAGTTCCTGAGCAGTTCTTC
CSARIVPEQFF
>NA|NA|TRBJ2-3|TRBV19
TGTGCCAGTAGTTCCTCTCCCGGCGAGACAGTCGTCCGTTTT
CASSSSPGETVVRF
>NA|NA|TRBJ1-3|TRBV25-1
TGTGCCAGCAGTGGAAGGTTGGGCAGAGAGGGAAACACCATATATTTT
CASSGRLGREGNTIYF
>NA|NA|TRBJ1-2|TRBV3-1/TRBV3-2
TGTGCCAGCAGCCAAGATTTAGGGGCTAGCTACACCTTC
CASSQDLGASYTF
>NA|NA|TRBJ2-1|TRBV30
TGTGCCTGGACCAAAGGGAGTTCCTACAATGAGCAGTTCTTC
CAWTKGSSYNEQFF
>NA|TRBD1|TRBJ1-4|TRBV28
TGTGCCAGTCTTCCTTCAGGGGGAAGAGAAAAGATAAGTGAAAAACTGTTTTTT
CASLPSGGREKISEKLFF
>NA|TRBD2|TRBJ2-5|TRBV7-2
TGTGCCAGCAGCCCGGGCGGACTAGCGGAAGAGACCCAGTACTTC
CASSPGGLAEETQYF
>NA|NA|TRBJ2-1|TRBV6-5
TGTGCCAGCGGTTTGCGTTACAATGAGCAGTTCTTC
CASGLRYNEQFF
>NA|NA|TRBJ2-7|TRBV7-2
TGTGCCAGCAGCTTACTGGGCGGGACCGACTGGGAGCAGTACTTC
CASSLLGGTDWEQYF
>few|NA|TRBJ1-1|TRBV13
TGTGCCAGCAGCATTGGACGGGGTCAAAACACTGAAGCTTTCTTT
CASSIGRGQNTEAFF
>NA|TRBD2|TRBJ2-2|TRBV20-1
TGCAGTGCTAGTTCTATTACTAGCGGGACCACCGGGGAGCTGTTTTTT
CSASSITSGTTGELFF
>NA|NA|TRBJ1-3|TRBV7-9
TGTGCCAGCAGCTTCTTTGGGGGGGTTGCCAACACCATATATTTT
CASSFFGGVANTIYF
>NA|NA|TRBJ1-1|TRBV6-5
TGTGCCAGCAGACCCAGACAGGCCGCGAACACTGAAGCTTTCTTT
CASRPRQAANTEAFF
>NA|TRBD1|TRBJ1-5|TRBV18
TGTGCCAGCTCACCGACAGGGGGCCATGACAATCAGCCCCAGCATTTT
CASSPTGGHDNQPQHF
>NA|TRBD1|TRBJ2-7|TRBV2
TGTGCCAGCAGTGGTGGGACAGGGAGTTGGGAGCAGTACTTC
CASSGGTGSWEQYF
>NA|TRBD1|TRBJ2-7|TRBV5-1
TGCGCCAGCTCTCAGGACAGGGACTCCTACGAGCAGTACTTC
CASSQDRDSYEQYF
>NA|NA|TRBJ2-6|TRBV11-2
TGTGCCAGCAGCCAACAGGGTACCGGGGCCAACGTCCTGACTTTC
CASSQQGTGANVLTF
>NA|NA|TRBJ1-5|TRBV6-2/TRBV6-3
TGTGCCAGCAGTCCCATGACAGTTAGCAATCAGCCCCAGCATTTT
CASSPMTVSNQPQHF
>NA|NA|TRBJ1-1|TRBV6-5
TGTGCCAGCAGTTTCCAGGGGAGCACTGAAGCTTTCTTT
CASSFQGSTEAFF
>NA|NA|TRBJ2-1|TRBV19
TGTGCCAGTAGTATTTGGGCGGGGTACAATGAGCAGTTCTTC
CASSIWAGYNEQFF
>NA|NA|TRBJ1-2|TRBV7-8
TGTGCCAGCAGCCCTCAGGAAAACTATGGCTACACCTTC
CASSPQENYGYTF
>NA|NA|TRBJ2-6|TRBV7-3
TGTGCCAGCAGCTTCTCCACAGGGACCGGGGCCAACGTCCTGACTTTC
CASSFSTGTGANVLTF
>NA|NA|TRBJ2-1|TRBV7-9
TGTGCCAGCAGCCCAGACGGCCGGGAGAACAATGAGCAGTTCTTC
CASSPDGRENNEQFF
>NA|TRBD2|TRBJ2-2|TRBV7-8
TGTGCCAGCAGCCGTTCGGGGGGTGGTACCGGGGAGCTGTTTTTT
CASSRSGGGTGELFF
>NA|TRBD1|TRBJ2-6|TRBV28
TGTGCCAGCAGTTCCGGGACAGGGGTGGCTGGGGCCAACGTCCTGACTTTC
CASSSGTGVAGANVLTF
>NA|NA|TRBJ1-2|TRBV28
TGTGCCAGCAGTTTATTGGGGGCATCTAACTATGGCTACACCTTC
CASSLLGASNYGYTF
>NA|TRBD1|TRBJ1-2|TRBV30
TGTGCCTGGAGTGGACGACAGGGCAAATATGGCTACACCTTC
CAWSGRQGKYGYTF
>NA|NA|TRBJ1-1|TRBV24-1
TGTGCCACCAGGGAGGGCGGTATGAACACTGAAGCTTTCTTT
CATREGGMNTEAFF
>NA|NA|TRBJ2-3|TRBV6-6
TGTGCCAGCAGTCCGATCGGGAGTTCCACAGATACGCAGTATTTT
CASSPIGSSTDTQYF
>NA|NA|TRBJ1-1|TRBV2
TGTGCCAGCAGTGGTTTACAGGGTAACACTGAAGCTTTCTTT
CASSGLQGNTEAFF
>NA|TRBD1|TRBJ1-5|TRBV5-8
TGTGCCAGCACCACAGGACAGGGGTATCAGCCCCAGCATTTT
CASTTGQGYQPQHF
>NA|TRBD1|TRBJ1-2|TRBV7-9
TGTGCCAGCAGCCAGACAGGGGTTAACTATGGCTACACCTTC
CASSQTGVNYGYTF
>NA|TRBD1|TRBJ1-1|TRBV7-9
TGTGCCAGCAGCTTAATAGGGGGCGCGAACACTGAAGCTTTCTTT
CASSLIGGANTEAFF
>NA|NA|TRBJ1-1|TRBV28
TGTGCCAGCAGTTTTCAGAAGAACACTGAAGCTTTCTTT
CASSFQKNTEAFF
>NA|NA|TRBJ1-1|TRBV3-1/TRBV3-2
TGTGCCAGCAGCCAAGATCCTTCAGGAACGAACACTGAAGCTTTCTTT
CASSQDPSGTNTEAFF
>NA|NA|TRBJ1-1|TRBV6-5
TGTGCCAGCACCATAGGGGGGAACACTGAAGCTTTCTTT
CASTIGGNTEAFF
>NA|TRBD2|TRBJ2-3|TRBV5-1
TGCGCCAGCAGCCAAAGCGGGGGGGACGATACGCAGTATTTT
CASSQSGGDDTQYF
>NA|TRBD1|TRBJ2-3|TRBV7-2
TGTGCCAGCAGCTTGGCCGGGACAGGGGGCACAGATACGCAGTATTTT
CASSLAGTGGTDTQYF
>NA|TRBD2|TRBJ2-7|TRBV25-1
TGTGCCAGCAGCCTAGCGGGCTACGAGCAGTACTTC
CASSLAGYEQYF
>NA|NA|TRBJ1-2|TRBV6-6
TGTGCCAGCGCAGTCCCGAACTATGGCTACACCTTC
CASAVPNYGYTF
>NA|TRBD2|TRBJ2-1|TRBV2
TGTGCCAGCAGTGCCCAGGATGGTAGCGGGAGGGTAGGGTCCTACAATGAGCAGTTCTTC
CASSAQDGSGRVGSYNEQFF
>NA|NA|TRBJ2-3|TRBV28
TGTGCCAGCAGCAGACATCTGGGGGGTGCAGATACGCAGTATTTT
CASSRHLGGADTQYF